The 19 T cell receptor beta chains reported below all come from one sample, sequenced in a study of CD8 T cells in ankylosing spondylitis. TCRdb reprocessed the 5' RACE reads via MiXCR and lists one record per CDR3 protein. The table shows some 350,000 distinct CDR3 sequences, with roughly 14% occurring only once. The sequenced material came from blood, either unsorted or a sorted T cell fraction (not recorded which). All receptors derive from a male donor with ankylosing spondylitis or in good health (not recorded which).

J is TRBJ1-5 and V is TRBV7-8; 8 nucleotides line up with TRBD1. Germline V lookup: CDR1 SGHVS, CDR2 FQNEAQ. The length of the CDR3 is 13 residues. V lost 5 bases and J lost 9; bases outside the gene matches: 6. The CDR3 spells CASSQRGTGPQHF. CDR3 nucleotide sequence: TGTGCCAGCAGCCAGAGGGGGACAGGGCCCCAGCATTTT.

This clonotype was counted only a few times. The chain combines TRBV6-1 with TRBJ2-5, with 7 bases that match TRBD2. The germline V gene has CDR1 MNHNS and CDR2 SASEGT. With V trimmed by 3 bases and J by 2 bases, 0 bases remained unmatched. The CDR3 is 13 residues long. The CDR3 sequence: CASSEGLQETQYF. As DNA, the CDR3 is TGTGCCAGCAGTGAGGGACTACAAGAGACCCAGTACTTC.

V gene TRBV5-1 combines with J gene TRBJ2-5; 7 bases map to TRBD1. The CDR3 has 15 residues. The germline gives CDR1 SGHRS, CDR2 YFSETQ. V trimming: 1 base; J trimming: 5 bases; junction bases outside the gene matches: 8. The DNA for the CDR3 is TGCGCCAGCAGCTTGTACAGGGGATCGGAGGAGACCCAGTACTTC. It is translated as CASSLYRGSEETQYF. The complete variable domain, with remaining parts taken from reference TRBV5-1 and TRBJ2-5, reads KAGVTQTPRYLIKTRGQQVTLSCSPISGHRSVSWYQQTPGQGLQFLFEYFSETQRNKGNFPGRFSGRQFSNSRSEMNVSTLELGDSALYLCASSLYRGSEETQYFGPGTRLLVL.

This clonotype was observed a handful of times. The V gene is TRBV3-1, the J gene TRBJ1-4; D is undetermined. Germline CDR1 and CDR2: LGHDT and YNNKEL (reference sequence). V lost 4 bases and J 8 bases, leaving 14 bases between the germline ends. The CDR3 runs to 14 residues. The DNA of the CDR3 is TGTGCCAGCAGCCCGTCCGGCCCTCGAGAAAAACTGTTTTTT. Its protein product is CASSPSGPREKLFF.

V and J are TRBV7-9 and TRBJ1-1, with D possibly being TRBD1 (5 bases). Germline V gives CDR1 SEHNR, CDR2 FQNEAQ (reference sequence). V shed 1 base and J shed 1 base, with 13 bases lying between them. The CDR3 is 16 amino acids. DNA for the CDR3: TGTGCCAGCAGCTTAGTGGACGGGAGGGGGAACACTGAAGCTTTCTTT. Its protein is CASSLVDGRGNTEAFF.

A few counts support this clonotype. V usage is TRBV29-1 and J usage is TRBJ2-5, with unresolved D. Germline CDR1 and CDR2: SQVTM and ANQGSEA. The CDR3 totals 13 residues. The V and J ends lost 2 bases and 4 bases respectively, with 11 bases between them. The CDR3 loop is CSVESSWGETQYF. In DNA, the CDR3 is TGCAGCGTTGAATCCAGTTGGGGAGAGACCCAGTACTTC.

In its sample, this clonotype was seen a few times. The gene calls are TRBV7-2 and TRBJ2-1; no reliable D call. The CDR3 is made up of 15 amino acids. Germline CDR1 reads SGHTA; CDR2 reads FQGNSA. Deletions cut 1 base from V and 1 base from J, with 8 bases between. The CDR3 protein is CASSLEGQSYNEQFF. CDR3 DNA sequence: TGTGCCAGCAGCTTAGAAGGGCAGTCCTACAATGAGCAGTTCTTC. Full variable domain (remainder filled in from reference TRBV7-2 and TRBJ2-1): GAGVSQSPSNKVTEKGKDVELRCDPISGHTALYWYRQSLGQGLEFLIYFQGNSAPDKSGLPSDRFSAERTGGSVSTLTIQRTQQEDSAVYLCASSLEGQSYNEQFFGPGTRLTVL.

The chain employs TRBV18 and TRBJ2-2; 9 positions agree with TRBD2. The CDR3 covers 16 residues. CDR1 and CDR2 from the germline V gene are KGHSH and LQKENI. J lost 3 bases, V lost 3 bases, and 5 bases had no gene match. Here the CDR3 DNA reads TGTGCCAGCTCACCTCAGACTAGCGGATACACCGGGGAGCTGTTTTTT. This sequence encodes CASSPQTSGYTGELFF. Combining the CDR3 with reference TRBV18 and TRBJ2-2 gives the whole variable domain NAGVMQNPRHLVRRRGQEARLRCSPMKGHSHVYWYRQLPEEGLKFMVYLQKENIIDESGMPKERFSAEFPKEGPSILRIQQVVRGDSAAYFCASSPQTSGYTGELFFGEGSRLTVL.

The chain links TRBV9 to TRBJ2-5; TRBD2 agrees at 11 bases. J was trimmed by 9 bases and V by 4 bases; bases with no gene match: 11. The germline gives CDR1 SGDLS, CDR2 YYNGEE. The CDR3 loop spans 15 amino acids. Here the CDR3 reads CASSLETSGRGAQYF. CDR3 DNA sequence: TGTGCCAGCAGCCTAGAAACTAGCGGGAGAGGGGCCCAGTACTTC.

This clonotype came up many times. This chain uses TRBV20-1 with TRBJ1-4; the D gene is possibly TRBD1 (6 bases). V gave up 0 bases and J gave up 4 bases, with 12 bases separating them. This CDR3 is built from 15 residues. From germline, CDR1 is DFQATT and CDR2 SNEGSKA (reference sequence). The CDR3 spells CSAREFGGGNEKLFF. CDR3 sequence (DNA): TGCAGTGCTAGAGAGTTCGGAGGGGGTAATGAAAAACTGTTTTTT.

This clonotype has a handful of counts. The J gene is TRBJ2-7, the V gene TRBV3-1; the D call may be TRBD1 or TRBD2 (5 bases each). CDR1 is LGHDT, CDR2 YNNKEL, per germline (reference sequence). The CDR3 loop spans 11 amino acids. With 4 bases removed from V and 6 bases from J, the gap between germline ends came to 7 bases. This CDR3 reads CASSRGAEQYF. CDR3 bases: TGTGCCAGCAGCCGAGGGGCCGAGCAGTACTTC.

This clonotype turned up a few times. The gene calls are TRBV27 and TRBJ1-5; possibly TRBD1 for D (6 bases). V lost 8 bases to trimming and J lost 3 bases, with 17 bases between them. The CDR3 length is 15 residues. The germline V gene encodes CDR1 MNHEY and CDR2 SMNVEV (reference sequence). DNA of the CDR3: TGTGCCAGCGGATGGCTGAGGGACATCAATCAGCCCCAGCATTTT. Translation: CASGWLRDINQPQHF.

The chain joins TRBV11-3 to TRBJ2-3; D unresolved. The CDR3 sequence is 16 residues long. The germline gives CDR1 SGHNT, CDR2 YENEEA. V gave up 2 bases and J gave up 5 bases, with 17 bases separating them. The CDR3: CASSLQSPLVGDTQYF. CDR3 DNA sequence: TGTGCCAGCAGCTTACAATCCCCCCTAGTTGGAGATACGCAGTATTTT. The full variable domain, completed using reference TRBV11-3 and TRBJ2-3, is EAGVVQSPRYKIIEKKQPVAFWCNPISGHNTLYWYLQNLGQGPELLIRYENEEAVDDSQLPKDRFSAERLKGVDSTLKIQPAELGDSAVYLCASSLQSPLVGDTQYFGPGTRLTVL.

V usage is TRBV19 and J usage is TRBJ1-4; 7 positions agree with TRBD1. The junction had 4 bases not matched to a gene; V was cut back by 1 base and J by 5 bases. Germline V gene sequence: CDR1 LNHDA, CDR2 SQIVND (reference sequence). There are 15 residues in the CDR3. The CDR3 bases are TGTGCCAGTAGTATAGGACAGGGTTTGAATGAAAAACTGTTTTTT. The encoded protein is CASSIGQGLNEKLFF.

This CDR3 is CASGGTSGLGTQYF. In DNA, the CDR3 is TGCGCCAGCGGCGGGACTAGCGGGTTGGGTACGCAGTATTTT. This rearrangement joins TRBV10-2 to TRBJ2-3; 12 positions agree with TRBD2. The ends lost 8 bases at V and 8 bases at J; junction bases unmatched: 8. Looked up from germline, CDR1 is WSHSY and CDR2 is SAAADI. This CDR3 is 14 amino acids long.

The rearrangement joins TRBV9 to TRBJ2-2; 11 bases agree with TRBD1. Germline values: CDR1 SGDLS, CDR2 YYNGEE. The V segment lost 1 base and the J segment 7 bases; nucleotides outside the gene matches: 3. There are 15 residues in the CDR3. CDR3 loop: CASSVRDRGNGELFF. The CDR3 DNA sequence: TGTGCCAGCAGCGTACGGGACAGGGGGAACGGGGAGCTGTTTTTT.

The sample holds many counts of this clonotype. This chain uses TRBV7-8 with TRBJ1-5; D perhaps matches TRBD1 (5 bases). This CDR3 has 14 residues. Germline V CDR1 and CDR2: SGHVS, FQNEAQ. V was pared by 1 base and J by 6 bases, with 10 bases between. This CDR3 is CASSLDLGGQPQHF. In nucleotides, the CDR3 is TGTGCCAGCAGCTTAGATCTTGGGGGTCAGCCCCAGCATTTT. The full variable domain, in which reference TRBV7-8 and TRBJ1-5 provide the parts outside the CDR3, is GAGVSQSPRYKVAKRGQDVALRCDPISGHVSLFWYQQALGQGPEFLTYFQNEAQLDKSGLPSDRFFAERPEGSVSTLKIQRTQQEDSAVYLCASSLDLGGQPQHFGDGTRLSIL.

This clonotype was picked up many times. The chain joins TRBV12-3 or TRBV12-4 to TRBJ2-7; weak D call: TRBD1 (6 bases). CDR3 length: 12 residues. Trimming stripped 3 bases from V and 6 bases from J, with 9 bases between. CDR3 nucleotides: TGTGCCAGCAGTTTCGACAGGACCGAGCAGTACTTC. Protein product: CASSFDRTEQYF.

The chain links TRBV7-9 to TRBJ2-1; D call uncertain. The CDR3 is 12 amino acids. Trimming removed 5 bases from V and 10 bases from J, with 12 bases in between. From germline, CDR1 is SEHNR and CDR2 FQNEAQ (reference sequence). The CDR3 region is CASSPAKGEQFF. The CDR3 DNA reads as TGTGCCAGCAGCCCCGCGAAAGGGGAGCAGTTCTTC.